The 15 T cell receptor beta chains listed next were all sequenced from one sample in a study of T cells expressing NK-cell markers. TCRdb reprocessed the 5' RACE reads and stores each CDR3 protein as one record, lacking DNA. The sample is made up of some 300,000 distinct CDR3 sequences, and the top ten hold 0.39% of it. The sequencing sample was made of blood T cells: a sorted CD56 or NKG2C T cell subset, CD4+ or CD8+ T cells, or bulk PBMC T cells (not recorded which). All receptors derive from a young man in good health.

J is TRBJ2-2 and V is TRBV29-1; there is no DNA to check the TCRdb D call of TRBD2. Germline V gene sequence: CDR1 SQVTM, CDR2 ANQGSEA. The length of the CDR3 is 15 residues. The CDR3 loop reads CSVGGPGGPPGELFF.

The V and J genes are TRBV5-1 and TRBJ1-2; the D gene TCRdb calls, TRBD1, cannot be checked with no DNA. The CDR3 sequence is 14 residues long. CDR1 SGHRS and CDR2 YFSETQ come from the germline V gene. The CDR3 here is CASSLGRAGNGYTF.

This sequence joins TRBV5-1 and TRBJ1-1. The CDR3 is 15 residues long. Germline CDR1 reads SGHRS; CDR2 reads YFSETQ. This chain's CDR3 is CASSLGGTQNTEAFF.

The V and J genes are TRBV2 and TRBJ2-3; TCRdb returns TRBD1, unconfirmable since there is no DNA. Germline CDR1 reads SNHLY; CDR2 reads FYNNEI. The CDR3 is 15 amino acids. CDR3 region: CASSDSGTGGKAQYF.

The chain employs TRBV4-1 and TRBJ2-5; TCRdb reports TRBD1, a call that lacks DNA to check it against. CDR1 MGHRA and CDR2 YSYEKL come from the germline V gene. The CDR3 is 16 amino acids. CDR3 sequence reads: CASSEVVMGVQETQYF.

The chain combines TRBV20-1 with TRBJ2-7; TCRdb proposes TRBD1, but this gene call is untestable without DNA. Germline V gives CDR1 DFQATT, CDR2 SNEGSKA (reference sequence). The CDR3 totals 14 residues. This CDR3 reads CSAHTGAPVSEQYF.

The chain has TRBV29-1 and TRBJ2-3; TCRdb picks TRBD1, but there is no DNA to check that call. This CDR3 has 13 amino acids. Germline CDR1 and CDR2: SQVTM and ANQGSEA. This CDR3 reads CSVGGQGANTQYF.

V is TRBV15 and J is TRBJ2-5; there is no DNA to check the TCRdb D call of TRBD1. Looked up from germline, CDR1 is LNHNV and CDR2 is YYDKDF (reference sequence). The CDR3 is 15 amino acids. The CDR3 loop reads CATSRGTGGEETQYF.

The chain employs TRBV29-1 and TRBJ2-4. Per germline, CDR1 SQVTM and CDR2 ANQGSEA. The CDR3 is 15 amino acids. The CDR3 is CSVRIRDLAKNIQYF.

This chain links TRBV20-1 with TRBJ2-7; as DNA is missing, the TRBD1 call by TCRdb cannot be tested. The CDR3 spans 14 residues. Germline CDR1 reads DFQATT; CDR2 reads SNEGSKA (reference sequence). CDR3 protein: CSAGRTGVSYEQYF.

The rearrangement joins TRBV7-2 to TRBJ2-3; TCRdb lists TRBD2, though no DNA is available to test this call. Germline CDR1 SGHTA, CDR2 FQGNSA. This CDR3 region has 16 residues. The CDR3 is CASSHDGTSGGYTQYF. Filled out from reference TRBV7-2 and TRBJ2-3, the complete variable domain reads GAGVSQSPSNKVTEKGKDVELRCDPISGHTALYWYRQSLGQGLEFLIYFQGNSAPDKSGLPSDRFSAERTGGSVSTLTIQRTQQEDSAVYLCASSHDGTSGGYTQYFGPGTRLTVL.

The chain is built from TRBV6-2 or TRBV6-3 and TRBJ2-1; TCRdb outputs TRBD1, but without DNA this stays unchecked. The length of the CDR3 is 12 residues. From germline, CDR1 is MNHEY and CDR2 SVGEGT. The CDR3 reads CATAPFGNEQFF.

The gene calls are TRBV12-3 or TRBV12-4 and TRBJ1-6. This CDR3 contains 13 residues. The CDR3 protein is CASSNRVNSPLHF.

The chain links TRBV5-6 to TRBJ2-2; TCRdb's assignment of TRBD1 cannot be checked, as there is no DNA. In germline, CDR1 is SGHDT, CDR2 YYEEEE. CDR3 length equals 16 residues. Here the CDR3 reads CASSLGPGANTGELFF.

V and J are TRBV5-1 and TRBJ2-1. The V gene's germline CDR1 is SGHRS and CDR2 YFSETQ. The length of the CDR3 is 15 residues. The CDR3 is CASSFLRDSYNEQFF.